This TCR beta chain was identified in a study of identical twins. Study conclusions and caveats: Within beta out-of-frame sequences, the excess sharing observed between twins was weaker.

The CDR3 has 14 residues. The germline gives CDR1 DFQATT, CDR2 SNEGSKA (reference sequence). Trimming at V came to 5 bases and at J to 2 bases, leaving 6 bases not matched to a gene. As for this clonotype: Its specificity is not known.

TCRdb re-analysed the 5' RACE reads in MiXCR, keeping a single row per CDR3 protein. This repertoire shows 1.5 million to 2 million distinct CDR3 sequences, about 32% found once; its top ten account for about 0.27%. This receptor was taken from a newborn girl in good health. The sample was cord blood. This sequence joins TRBV20-1 and TRBJ2-3, with TRBD2 matching 8 bases. The DNA for the CDR3 is TGCAGTGCTCTAAGCGGGGGTGTCACAGATACGCAGTATTTT. Translating it yields CSALSGGVTDTQYF.